Listed below are T cell receptor beta chains from one sample, sequenced in a study of blood T cell repertoires in COVID-19. Generated by immunoSEQ multiplex PCR, the TCRdb table keeps only in-frame clones and is missing some. This table has approximately 400,000 clones, more than 85% appearing once. The sequencing sample was made of PBMCs or T cells enriched from blood (not recorded which). These receptors were collected from a woman between 40 and 55 years old who had been exposed to COVID-19. Both conserved end residues are part of each CDR3.

V gene	J gene	CDR3 protein
TRBV24-1	TRBJ1-2	CATSDGIGTGGGYGYTF
TRBV6-6	TRBJ1-1	CASSYSMGQVEAFF
TRBV29-1	TRBJ2-7	CSVGNLVYEQYF
TRBV30	TRBJ2-7	CAWTDPGQLYEQYF
TRBV5-1	TRBJ2-7	CASSSGQGRYEQYF
TRBV29-1	TRBJ2-7	CSVYTARSYEQYF
TRBV12-3/TRBV12-4	TRBJ1-3	CASSGGTGNTIYF
TRBV5-6	TRBJ2-5	CASSLASGPSRETQYF
TRBV5-1	TRBJ2-6	CASSSHSGGVVNVLTF
TRBV2	TRBJ2-7	CASETTKQYF
TRBV19	TRBJ2-1	CASSMGTGGNEQFF
TRBV5-1	TRBJ1-2	CASSPDRNTLPNGYTF
TRBV19	TRBJ1-1	CASIQTGREASAFF
TRBV10-3	TRBJ2-1	CAISDLKAGGYNEQFF
TRBV5-5	TRBJ1-1	CASSLGLTETGAFF
TRBV4-1	TRBJ1-1	CASSQSRDRGINTEAFF
TRBV7-2	TRBJ2-2	CASSLDRRVGELFF
TRBV29-1	TRBJ2-5	CSVGTSGKETQYF
TRBV5-1	TRBJ1-2	CASSMGQGTYTF
TRBV5-6	TRBJ1-1	CASSLLGQVIEAFF
TRBV7-9	TRBJ1-1	CASSLFRESEAFF
TRBV5-4	TRBJ2-7	CASSRNVGQGNHEQYF
TRBV27	TRBJ1-4	CASSLYSGARGEKLFF
TRBV5-1	TRBJ2-4	CASSPITGDREYF
TRBV3-1/TRBV3-2	TRBJ2-4	CASSQDPPGEDLYF
TRBV12-3/TRBV12-4	TRBJ2-1	CASRFGTHNEQFF
TRBV27	TRBJ1-1	CASSPGRNTEAFF
TRBV6-2/TRBV6-3	TRBJ2-7	CASSYAPSGSYEQYF
TRBV5-1	TRBJ2-7	CASKRTAGTNSYEQYF
TRBV7-9	TRBJ1-3	CASRKAGQGASTSGNTIYF
TRBV29-1	TRBJ2-5	CSVPDREETQYF
TRBV4-1	TRBJ1-2	CASSPIWGGASSYGYTF
TRBV2	TRBJ1-4	CASSEVAGGWRSNEKLFF
TRBV7-9	TRBJ1-3	CASSPAGQSSGNTIYF
TRBV14	TRBJ1-2	CASSQLGRSDYGYTF
TRBV5-4	TRBJ1-1	CASSSGLALGTEAFF
TRBV5-4	TRBJ1-1	CASSVSGRAEAFF